A single TCR beta chain is shown here with its context. Its matching antigen is unknown. The source of the sample is a study of post-analysis software for immune sequencing data. For the study at large: There were relapsing-remitting, secondary progressive and progressive-relapsing multiple sclerosis among the disease courses included.

Sequencing libraries made from TCR beta cDNA carried unique molecular identifiers. TCRdb itself ran the PCR reads through MiXCR, one entry per CDR3 protein. The data hold more than 450,000 distinct CDR3 sequences, with roughly 47% observed a single time. Study-wide points: Comparison of patients with controls showed roughly five TRBV segments more frequent in patients, TRBV5-6, TRBV5-1 and TRBV20-1 among them. Batch-mates among the samples co-clustered strongly by F measure. Controls' normalized Chao1 diversity significantly exceeded that of multiple sclerosis patients.

From germline, CDR1 is SGHRS and CDR2 YFSETQ. The CDR3 runs to 11 residues. Trimming took off 6 bases at V and 3 bases at J, with 7 bases between the two ends. The V and J genes are TRBV5-1 and TRBJ2-7; D is uncertain. This TCR was sampled from a girl aged 5 to 17 with multiple sclerosis. The sample was blood. CDR3 region: CASNLGYEQYF. DNA of the CDR3: TGCGCCAGCAACCTCGGCTACGAGCAGTACTTC.